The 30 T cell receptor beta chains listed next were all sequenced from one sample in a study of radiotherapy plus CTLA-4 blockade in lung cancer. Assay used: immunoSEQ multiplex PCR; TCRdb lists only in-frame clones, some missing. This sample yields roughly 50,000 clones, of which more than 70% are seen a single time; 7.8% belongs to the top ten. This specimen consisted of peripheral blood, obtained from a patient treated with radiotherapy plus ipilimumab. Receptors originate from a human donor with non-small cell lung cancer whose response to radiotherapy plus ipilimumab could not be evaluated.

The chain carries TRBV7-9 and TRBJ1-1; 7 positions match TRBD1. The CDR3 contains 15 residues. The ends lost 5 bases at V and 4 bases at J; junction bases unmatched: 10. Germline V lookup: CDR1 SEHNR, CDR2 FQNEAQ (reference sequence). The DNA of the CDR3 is TGTGCCAGCAGCCCTACAGGGGTAGGTTTCACTGAAGCTTTCTTT. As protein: CASSPTGVGFTEAFF.

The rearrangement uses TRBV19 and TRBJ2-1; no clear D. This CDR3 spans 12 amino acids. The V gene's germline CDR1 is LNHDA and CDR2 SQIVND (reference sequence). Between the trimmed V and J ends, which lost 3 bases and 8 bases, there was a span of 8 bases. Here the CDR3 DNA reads TGTGCCAGTAGTATGATGGGCGATGAGCAGTTCTTC. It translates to CASSMMGDEQFF.

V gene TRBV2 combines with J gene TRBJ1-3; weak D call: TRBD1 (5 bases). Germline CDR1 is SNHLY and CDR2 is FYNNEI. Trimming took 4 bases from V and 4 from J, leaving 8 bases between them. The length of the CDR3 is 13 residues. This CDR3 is CASSGGHGNTIYF. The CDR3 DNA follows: TGTGCCAGCAGTGGCGGACACGGAAACACCATATATTTT. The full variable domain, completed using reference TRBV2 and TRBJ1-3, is EPEVTQTPSHQVTQMGQEVILRCVPISNHLYFYWYRQILGQKVEFLVSFYNNEISEKSEIFDDQFSVERPDGSNFTLKIRSTKLEDSAMYFCASSGGHGNTIYFGEGSWLTVV.

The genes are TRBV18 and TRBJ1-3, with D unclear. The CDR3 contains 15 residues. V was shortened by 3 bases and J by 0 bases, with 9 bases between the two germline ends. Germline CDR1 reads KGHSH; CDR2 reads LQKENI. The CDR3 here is CASSPPVASGNTIYF. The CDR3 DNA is TGTGCCAGCTCACCCCCTGTAGCCTCTGGAAACACCATATATTTT.

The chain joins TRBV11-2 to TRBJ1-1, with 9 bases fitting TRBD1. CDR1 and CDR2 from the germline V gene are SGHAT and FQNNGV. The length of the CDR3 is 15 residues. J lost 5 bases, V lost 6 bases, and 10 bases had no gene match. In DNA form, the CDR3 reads TGTGCCAGCAGTCGCTGGGGACAGGGTTTTACTGAAGCTTTCTTT. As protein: CASSRWGQGFTEAFF.

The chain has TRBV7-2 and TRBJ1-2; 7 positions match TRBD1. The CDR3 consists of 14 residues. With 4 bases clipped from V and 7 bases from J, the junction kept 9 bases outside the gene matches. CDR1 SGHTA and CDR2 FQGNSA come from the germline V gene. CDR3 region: CASSWYRDRGGYTF. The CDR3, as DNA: TGTGCCAGCAGCTGGTACCGGGACAGAGGTGGCTACACCTTC.

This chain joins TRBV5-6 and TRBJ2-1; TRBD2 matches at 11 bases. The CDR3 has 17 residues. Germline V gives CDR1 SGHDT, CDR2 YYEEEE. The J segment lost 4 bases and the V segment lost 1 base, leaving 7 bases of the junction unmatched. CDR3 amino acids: CASSLPGLAETYNEQFF. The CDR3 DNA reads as TGTGCCAGCAGCTTGCCGGGACTAGCGGAGACGTACAATGAGCAGTTCTTC.

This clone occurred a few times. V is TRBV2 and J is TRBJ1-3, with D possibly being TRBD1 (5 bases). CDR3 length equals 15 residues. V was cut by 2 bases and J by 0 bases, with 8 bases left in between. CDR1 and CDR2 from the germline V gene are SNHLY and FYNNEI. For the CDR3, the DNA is TGTGCCAGCAGTGAAAGGGGTAACTCTGGAAACACCATATATTTT. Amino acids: CASSERGNSGNTIYF.

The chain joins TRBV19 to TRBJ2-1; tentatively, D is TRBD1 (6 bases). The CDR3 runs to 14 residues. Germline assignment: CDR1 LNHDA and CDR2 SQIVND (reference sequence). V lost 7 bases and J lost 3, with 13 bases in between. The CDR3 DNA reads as TGTGCCAGTAACAGGGCCAGGGGCTACAATGAGCAGTTCTTC. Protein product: CASNRARGYNEQFF.

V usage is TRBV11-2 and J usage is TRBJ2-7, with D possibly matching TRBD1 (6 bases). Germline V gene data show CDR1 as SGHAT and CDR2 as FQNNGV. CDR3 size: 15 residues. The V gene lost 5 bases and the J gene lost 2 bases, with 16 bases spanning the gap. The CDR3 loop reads CASSPHRARTYEQYF. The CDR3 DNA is TGTGCCAGCAGCCCTCACAGGGCTAGGACCTACGAGCAGTACTTC. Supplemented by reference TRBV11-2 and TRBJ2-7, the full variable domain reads EAGVAQSPRYKIIEKRQSVAFWCNPISGHATLYWYQQILGQGPKLLIQFQNNGVVDDSQLPKDRFSAERLKGVDSTLKIQPAKLEDSAVYLCASSPHRARTYEQYFGPGTRLTVT.

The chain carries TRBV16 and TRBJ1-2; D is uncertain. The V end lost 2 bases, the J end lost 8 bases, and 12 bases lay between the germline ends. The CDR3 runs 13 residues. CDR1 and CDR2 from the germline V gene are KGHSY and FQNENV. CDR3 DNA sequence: TGTGCCAGCAGCCAAGAGGACCGGAGGGGCTACACCTTC. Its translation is CASSQEDRRGYTF.

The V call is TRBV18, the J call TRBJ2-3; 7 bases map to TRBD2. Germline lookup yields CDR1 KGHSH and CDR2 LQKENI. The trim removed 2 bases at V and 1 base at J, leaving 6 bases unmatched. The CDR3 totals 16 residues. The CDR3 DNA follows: TGTGCCAGCTCACCAAGGGAGAGCGGGGGCACAGATACGCAGTATTTT. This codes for CASSPRESGGTDTQYF. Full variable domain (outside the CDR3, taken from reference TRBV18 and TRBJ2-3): NAGVMQNPRHLVRRRGQEARLRCSPMKGHSHVYWYRQLPEEGLKFMVYLQKENIIDESGMPKERFSAEFPKEGPSILRIQQVVRGDSAAYFCASSPRESGGTDTQYFGPGTRLTVL.

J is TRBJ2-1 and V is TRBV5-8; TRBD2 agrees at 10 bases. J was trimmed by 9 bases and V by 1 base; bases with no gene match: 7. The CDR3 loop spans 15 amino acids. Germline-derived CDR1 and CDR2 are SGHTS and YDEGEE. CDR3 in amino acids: CASSLRTAGGLEQFF. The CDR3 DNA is TGTGCCAGCAGCTTGAGGACAGCGGGAGGGCTTGAGCAGTTCTTC.

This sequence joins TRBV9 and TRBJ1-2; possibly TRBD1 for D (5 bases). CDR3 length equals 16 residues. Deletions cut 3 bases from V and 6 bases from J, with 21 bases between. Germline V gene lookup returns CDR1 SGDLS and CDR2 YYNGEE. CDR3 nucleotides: TGTGCCAGCAGCGCCCAAGCGGGGAGGCCGGGGGATGGCTACACCTTC. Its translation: CASSAQAGRPGDGYTF.

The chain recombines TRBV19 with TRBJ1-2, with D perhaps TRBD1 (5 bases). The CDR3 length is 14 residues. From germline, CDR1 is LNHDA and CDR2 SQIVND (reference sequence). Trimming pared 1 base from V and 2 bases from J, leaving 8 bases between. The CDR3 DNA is TGTGCCAGTAGTATAGGTACAGGAAACTATGGCTACACCTTC. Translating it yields CASSIGTGNYGYTF.

The CDR3 reads CASSLDREPYSNQPQHF. The CDR3 nucleotides read TGTGCCAGCAGCTTAGACAGGGAACCATATAGCAATCAGCCCCAGCATTTT. J is TRBJ1-5 and V is TRBV7-2; D may be TRBD1 (6 bases). Deletions cut 1 base from V and 0 bases from J, with 13 bases between. This CDR3 contains 17 residues. Germline V gene lookup returns CDR1 SGHTA and CDR2 FQGNSA.

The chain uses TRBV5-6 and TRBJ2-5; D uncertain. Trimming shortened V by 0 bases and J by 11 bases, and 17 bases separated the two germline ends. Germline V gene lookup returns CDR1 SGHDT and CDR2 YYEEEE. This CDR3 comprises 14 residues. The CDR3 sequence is CASSLGVSLSEQYF. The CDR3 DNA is TGTGCCAGCAGCTTGGGAGTTTCTCTCTCGGAGCAGTACTTC.

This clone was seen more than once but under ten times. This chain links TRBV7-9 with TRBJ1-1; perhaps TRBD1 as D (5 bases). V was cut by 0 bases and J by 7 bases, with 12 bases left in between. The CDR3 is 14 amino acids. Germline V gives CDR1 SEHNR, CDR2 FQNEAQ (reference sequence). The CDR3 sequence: CASSLASRVNEAFF. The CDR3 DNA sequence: TGTGCCAGCAGCTTAGCAAGCAGGGTAAATGAAGCTTTCTTT.

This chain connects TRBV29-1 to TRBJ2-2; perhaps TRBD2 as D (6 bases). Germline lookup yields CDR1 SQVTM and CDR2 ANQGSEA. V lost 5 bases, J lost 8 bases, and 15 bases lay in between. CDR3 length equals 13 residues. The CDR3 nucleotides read TGCAGCGTTTCATTCCCGGCGGGGGGGGAGCTGTTTTTT. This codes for CSVSFPAGGELFF.

CDR3 loop: CASSPRGLGSRNEQFF. In DNA form, the CDR3 reads TGTGCCAGCAGCCCGAGGGGACTAGGTTCGAGAAATGAGCAGTTCTTC. This sequence joins TRBV9 and TRBJ2-1, with 8 bases fitting TRBD2. CDR1 is SGDLS, CDR2 YYNGEE, per germline. The CDR3 totals 16 residues. Germline trimming cut 4 bases from V and 7 bases from J; bases unmatched to any gene: 13.

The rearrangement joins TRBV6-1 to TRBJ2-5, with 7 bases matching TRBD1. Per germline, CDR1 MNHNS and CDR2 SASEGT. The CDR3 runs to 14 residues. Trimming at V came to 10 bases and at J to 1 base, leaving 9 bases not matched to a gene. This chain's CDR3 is CATRTGTVQETQYF. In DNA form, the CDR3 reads TGTGCCACACGGACAGGAACAGTCCAAGAGACCCAGTACTTC.

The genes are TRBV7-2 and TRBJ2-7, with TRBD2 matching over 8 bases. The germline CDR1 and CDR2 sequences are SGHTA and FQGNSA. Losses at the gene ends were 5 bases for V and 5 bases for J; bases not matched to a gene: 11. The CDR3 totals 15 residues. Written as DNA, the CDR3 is TGTGCCAGCAGCCGGGGGGGAGCGGGAGAGGACGAGCAGTACTTC. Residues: CASSRGGAGEDEQYF. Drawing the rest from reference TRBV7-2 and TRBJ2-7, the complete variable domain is GAGVSQSPSNKVTEKGKDVELRCDPISGHTALYWYRQSLGQGLEFLIYFQGNSAPDKSGLPSDRFSAERTGGSVSTLTIQRTQQEDSAVYLCASSRGGAGEDEQYFGPGTRLTVT.

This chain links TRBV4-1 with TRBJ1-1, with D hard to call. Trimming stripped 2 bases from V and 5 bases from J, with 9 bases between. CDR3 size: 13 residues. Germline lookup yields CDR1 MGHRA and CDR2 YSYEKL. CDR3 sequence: CASSQRGETEAFF. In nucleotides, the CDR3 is TGCGCCAGCAGCCAACGGGGAGAAACTGAAGCTTTCTTT.

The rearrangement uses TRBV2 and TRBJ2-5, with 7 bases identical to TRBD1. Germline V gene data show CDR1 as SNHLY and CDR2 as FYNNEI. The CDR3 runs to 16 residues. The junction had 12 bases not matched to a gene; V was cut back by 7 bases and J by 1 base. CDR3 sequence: CASKEGAGTAQETQYF. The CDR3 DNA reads TGTGCCAGCAAGGAAGGGGCAGGGACAGCCCAAGAGACCCAGTACTTC.

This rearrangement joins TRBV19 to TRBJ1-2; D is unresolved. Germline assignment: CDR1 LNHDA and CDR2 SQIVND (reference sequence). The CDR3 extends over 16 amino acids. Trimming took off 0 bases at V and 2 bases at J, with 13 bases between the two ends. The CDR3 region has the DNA TGTGCCAGTAGTATAGATGGGAGCGTTACCAACTATGGCTACACCTTC. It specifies CASSIDGSVTNYGYTF.

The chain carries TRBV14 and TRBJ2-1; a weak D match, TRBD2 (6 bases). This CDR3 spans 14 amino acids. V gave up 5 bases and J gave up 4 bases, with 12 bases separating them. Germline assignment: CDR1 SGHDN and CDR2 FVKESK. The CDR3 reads CASSDGSRYNEQFF. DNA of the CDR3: TGTGCCAGCAGCGACGGGAGTCGGTACAATGAGCAGTTCTTC.

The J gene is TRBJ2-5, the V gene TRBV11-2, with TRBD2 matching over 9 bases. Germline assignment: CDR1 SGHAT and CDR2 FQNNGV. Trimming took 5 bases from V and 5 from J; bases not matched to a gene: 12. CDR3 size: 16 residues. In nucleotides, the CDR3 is TGTGCCAGCAGCCGAGGGAGTAGCGGGAGTGGGGAGACCCAGTACTTC. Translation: CASSRGSSGSGETQYF.

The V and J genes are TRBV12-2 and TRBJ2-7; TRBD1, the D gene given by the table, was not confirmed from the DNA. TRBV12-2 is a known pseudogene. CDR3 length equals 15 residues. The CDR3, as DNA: TGTGCAAGTCGCCTCCAGGGGGACGGACCCTACGAGCAGTACTTC. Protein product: CASRLQGDGPYEQYF.

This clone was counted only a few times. The DNA of the CDR3 is TGTGCCAGCAGCCCCTTCGGGCGGGGGGGCAACACAGATACGCAGTATTTT. Residues: CASSPFGRGGNTDTQYF. The chain has TRBV28 and TRBJ2-3, with 9 positions matching TRBD2. Germline lookup yields CDR1 MDHEN and CDR2 SYDVKM. This CDR3 has 17 amino acids. The junction had 12 bases not matched to a gene; V was cut back by 6 bases and J by 2 bases.

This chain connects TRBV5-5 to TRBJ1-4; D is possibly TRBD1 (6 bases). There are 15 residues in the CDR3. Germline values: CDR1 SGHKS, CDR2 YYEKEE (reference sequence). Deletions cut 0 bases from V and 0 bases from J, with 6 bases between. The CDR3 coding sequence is TGTGCCAGCAGCTTGGGGACAGCAACTAATGAAAAACTGTTTTTT. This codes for CASSLGTATNEKLFF.